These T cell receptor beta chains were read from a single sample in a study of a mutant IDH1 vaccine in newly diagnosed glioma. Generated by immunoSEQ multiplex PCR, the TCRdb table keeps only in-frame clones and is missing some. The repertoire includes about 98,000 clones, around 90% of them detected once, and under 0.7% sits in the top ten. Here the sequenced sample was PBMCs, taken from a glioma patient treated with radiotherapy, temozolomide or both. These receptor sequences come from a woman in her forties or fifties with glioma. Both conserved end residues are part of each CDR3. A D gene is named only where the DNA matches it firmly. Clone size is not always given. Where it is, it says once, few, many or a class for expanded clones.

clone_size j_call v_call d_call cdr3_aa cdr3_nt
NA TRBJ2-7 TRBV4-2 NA CASSQDGPSYEQYF TGTGCCAGCAGCCAAGACGGGCCGTCCTACGAGCAGTACTTC
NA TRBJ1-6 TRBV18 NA CASSLRTADNSPLHF TGTGCCAGCTCGCTCCGGACAGCCGACAATTCACCCCTCCACTTT
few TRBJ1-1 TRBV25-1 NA CASSGPSRVEAFF TGTGCCAGCAGTGGACCATCGCGGGTTGAAGCTTTCTTT
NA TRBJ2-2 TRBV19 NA CASIVGRGTGELFF TGTGCCAGTATAGTTGGCAGGGGCACCGGGGAGCTGTTTTTT
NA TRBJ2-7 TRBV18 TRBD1 CASSPGTGYYEQYF TGTGCCAGCTCACCGGGGACAGGATACTACGAGCAGTACTTC
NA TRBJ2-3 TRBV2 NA CASRGISGTDTQYF TGTGCCAGCAGAGGAATTAGCGGCACAGATACGCAGTATTTT
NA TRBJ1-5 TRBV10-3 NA CAISEVTGRQPQHF TGTGCCATCAGTGAGGTAACAGGTAGGCAGCCCCAGCATTTT
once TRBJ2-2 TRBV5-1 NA CASSPRSVGNTGELFF TGCGCCAGCAGCCCGCGGAGTGTCGGGAACACCGGGGAGCTGTTTTTT
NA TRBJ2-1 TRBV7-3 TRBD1 CASSKPGGLSNEQFF TGTGCCAGCAGCAAACCAGGGGGCTTGAGCAATGAGCAGTTCTTC
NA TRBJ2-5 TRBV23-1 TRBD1 CASSLQGQHQETQYF TGCGCCAGCAGCCTCCAGGGACAGCACCAAGAGACCCAGTACTTC
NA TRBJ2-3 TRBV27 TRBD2 CASHGGSDTQYF TGTGCCAGCCACGGGGGGAGTGATACGCAGTATTTT
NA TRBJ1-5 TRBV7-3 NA CASSPSGNQPQHF TGTGCCAGCAGCCCTTCCGGCAATCAGCCCCAGCATTTT